Each of the 25 T cell receptor beta chains below was sequenced from the same sample in a study of T cell responses to AZD1222 COVID-19 vaccine. Here immunoSEQ multiplex PCR was the method, and the copy in TCRdb shows in-frame clones only, minus some. The table has about 120,000 clones, roughly 91% seen once; the top ten hold 5%. The sequenced sample was peripheral blood, obtained 28 days after the second AZD1222 dose. Receptors originate from an adult who received the AZD1222 COVID-19 vaccine.

The chain couples TRBV24-1 to TRBJ2-7; 7 bases are a match to TRBD2. CDR3 size: 14 residues. Unmatched junction bases numbered 10, after V lost 8 bases and J lost 4 bases. Germline V gene sequence: CDR1 KGHDR, CDR2 SFDVKD. DNA of the CDR3: TGTGCCACCACCCCCTCTAGCGGAGTATACGAGCAGTACTTC. It is translated as CATTPSSGVYEQYF.

CDR3 sequence: CAIRESDSYGYTF. The CDR3 coding sequence is TGTGCCATCAGAGAATCGGACAGCTATGGCTACACCTTC. This chain links TRBV10-3 with TRBJ1-2; D possibly corresponds to TRBD1 (6 bases). CDR3 length: 13 amino acids. V gave up 6 bases and J gave up 4 bases, with 12 bases separating them. Germline V gives CDR1 ENHRY, CDR2 SYGVKD.

The chain employs TRBV20-1 and TRBJ2-2; 7 bases fit TRBD1. The V gene's germline CDR1 is DFQATT and CDR2 SNEGSKA (reference sequence). The CDR3 consists of 11 residues. The junction had 1 base not matched to a gene; V was cut back by 6 bases and J by 6 bases. The CDR3 spells CSAGGPGELFF. CDR3 coding DNA: TGCAGTGCAGGGGGCCCCGGGGAGCTGTTTTTT.

The chain uses TRBV6-5 and TRBJ2-7, with D hard to call. The CDR3 sequence is 14 residues long. V was trimmed by 7 bases and J by 4 bases, leaving 17 bases between them. Per germline, CDR1 MNHEY and CDR2 SVGAGI. CDR3 sequence (DNA): TGTGCCAGCAATCCGATTCAGAGGTCTTACGAGCAGTACTTC. Its translation is CASNPIQRSYEQYF.

In this sample, this clone turned up once. The V gene is TRBV4-1, the J gene TRBJ1-4; D is possibly TRBD1 (6 bases). The CDR3 extends over 16 amino acids. Trimming removed 2 bases from V and 8 bases from J, with 18 bases in between. Germline CDR1 MGHRA, CDR2 YSYEKL. In nucleotides, the CDR3 is TGCGCCAGCAGCCAAAATCCCGGGACACGTGAAGAAAAACTGTTTTTT. This encodes CASSQNPGTREEKLFF.

The genes are TRBV11-2 and TRBJ2-3; D may correspond to TRBD1 or TRBD2 (5 bases each). There are 15 residues in the CDR3. CDR1 is SGHAT, CDR2 FQNNGV, per germline. The ends were cut back, 1 base at V and 2 bases at J, with 10 bases in the middle. The CDR3 loop reads CASSLVLGTTDTQYF. Here the CDR3 DNA reads TGTGCCAGCAGCTTAGTTCTGGGGACCACAGATACGCAGTATTTT.

This rearrangement joins TRBV4-1 to TRBJ1-1, with TRBD1 matching 10 bases. V trimming: 3 bases; J trimming: 0 bases; junction bases outside the gene matches: 13. CDR1 is MGHRA and CDR2 is YSYEKL in the germline V gene. This CDR3 is 19 amino acids long. CDR3 residues: CASSHLRQGARSVNTEAFF. In DNA, the CDR3 is TGCGCCAGCAGCCACCTCCGACAGGGGGCGCGAAGTGTGAACACTGAAGCTTTCTTT.

This rearrangement joins TRBV10-3 to TRBJ2-2; no clear D gene. The CDR3 totals 17 residues. Germline V CDR1 and CDR2: ENHRY, SYGVKD. Trimming shortened V by 9 bases and J by 0 bases, and 20 bases separated the two germline ends. CDR3: CAISQTLPGPNTGELFF. The DNA for the CDR3 is TGTGCCATTTCCCAGACTTTGCCGGGCCCGAACACCGGGGAGCTGTTTTTT.

The CDR3 region is CASSSQGADYGYTF. In DNA form, the CDR3 reads TGTGCCAGCAGTAGCCAGGGGGCTGACTATGGCTACACCTTC. This chain joins TRBV28 and TRBJ1-2; TRBD1 aligns across 8 bases. This CDR3 is built from 14 residues. CDR1 is MDHEN and CDR2 is SYDVKM in the germline V gene. J lost 3 bases, V lost 5 bases, and 5 bases had no gene match.

This rearrangement joins TRBV6-5 to TRBJ2-7; D perhaps matches TRBD1 (6 bases). The CDR3 has 14 residues. CDR1 is MNHEY and CDR2 is SVGAGI in the germline V gene. V was cut by 11 bases and J by 0 bases, with 17 bases left in between. In DNA, the CDR3 is TGTGCCGTCTGTCGTGGACAGACCTCCTACGAGCAGTACTTC. Residues: CAVCRGQTSYEQYF.

This chain joins TRBV3-1 (or the pseudogene TRBV3-2) and TRBJ2-3, with D maybe TRBD1 (7 bases). The germline gives CDR1 LGHDT, CDR2 YNNKEL (reference sequence). V was shortened by 2 bases and J by 4 bases, with 16 bases between the two germline ends. This CDR3 comprises 16 residues. This CDR3 reads CASSQRRGQGADTQYF. The CDR3 coding sequence is TGTGCCAGCAGCCAACGTCGGGGGCAGGGGGCAGATACGCAGTATTTT.

The rearrangement links TRBV2 to TRBJ1-5; perhaps TRBD1 as D (6 bases). The CDR3 contains 17 residues. Trimming took 2 bases from V and 6 from J, leaving 20 bases between them. CDR1 and CDR2 (germline): SNHLY, FYNNEI. The CDR3 loop is CASSEFGGARAIQPQHF. The DNA for the CDR3 is TGTGCCAGCAGTGAATTCGGGGGGGCTCGGGCTATTCAGCCCCAGCATTTT.

The rearrangement joins TRBV12-3 or TRBV12-4 to TRBJ2-2, with 7 bases fitting TRBD2. After removal of 1 base from V and 12 bases from J, the junction contained 5 bases not matched to a gene. The CDR3 length is 13 residues. This chain's CDR3 is CASSLGGRVKLFF. In DNA, the CDR3 is TGTGCCAGCAGTTTAGGAGGGAGGGTTAAGCTGTTTTTT.

The rearrangement joins TRBV18 to TRBJ2-7; 8 bases map to TRBD1. The junction had 18 bases not matched to a gene; V was cut back by 3 bases and J by 5 bases. This CDR3 region has 18 residues. Germline assignment: CDR1 KGHSH and CDR2 LQKENI. The CDR3 loop is CASSPSRTGSSGGHEQYF. The CDR3 DNA reads TGTGCCAGCTCACCCTCGAGGACAGGGTCGTCCGGGGGACACGAGCAGTACTTC.

The rearrangement joins TRBV27 to TRBJ1-2, with TRBD1 matching 7 bases. Trimming took 5 bases from V and 8 from J; bases not matched to a gene: 5. CDR1 and CDR2 (germline): MNHEY, SMNVEV (reference sequence). CDR3 length equals 12 residues. CDR3 residues: CASSTGASGYTF. CDR3 bases: TGTGCCAGCAGTACAGGGGCGTCGGGCTACACCTTC.

The CDR3 region has the DNA TGCGCCAGCAGCTTGGAGACAGTAAACACTGAAGCTTTCTTT. Its translation: CASSLETVNTEAFF. V and J are TRBV5-1 and TRBJ1-1; possibly TRBD1 for D (5 bases). CDR1 is SGHRS, CDR2 YFSETQ, per germline. The CDR3 sequence is 14 residues long. V was cut by 0 bases and J by 2 bases, with 8 bases left in between.

The rearrangement joins TRBV3-1 (or the pseudogene TRBV3-2) to TRBJ1-2; 7 bases are a match to TRBD1. The CDR3 sequence is 14 residues long. The J segment lost 6 bases and the V segment lost 1 base, leaving 5 bases of the junction unmatched. The germline CDR1 and CDR2 sequences are LGHDT and YNNKEL (reference sequence). CDR3 coding DNA: TGTGCCAGCAGCCAAGTTCAGGGGGAGGATGGCTACACCTTC. It specifies CASSQVQGEDGYTF.

The chain combines TRBV9 with TRBJ2-3; the D is unclear. The germline V gene encodes CDR1 SGDLS and CDR2 YYNGEE. Trimming removed 0 bases at V and 0 bases at J, with 8 bases between. The CDR3 runs to 15 residues. The CDR3 loop reads CASSVVGASTDTQYF. The CDR3 DNA follows: TGTGCCAGCAGCGTAGTCGGCGCTAGCACAGATACGCAGTATTTT.

This clone came up once. The V gene is TRBV5-1, the J gene TRBJ2-2, with D perhaps TRBD2 (6 bases). The CDR3 totals 15 residues. V was pared by 1 base and J by 2 bases, with 9 bases between. The V gene's germline CDR1 is SGHRS and CDR2 YFSETQ. The CDR3 nucleotides read TGCGCCAGCAGCTTGCGGGGGAGTAACACCGGGGAGCTGTTTTTT. Its protein product is CASSLRGSNTGELFF.

J is TRBJ2-7 and V is TRBV10-3, with D perhaps TRBD1 (7 bases). CDR1 and CDR2 (germline): ENHRY, SYGVKD. This CDR3 comprises 16 residues. V was trimmed by 4 bases and J by 3 bases, leaving 19 bases between them. CDR3 in DNA: TGTGCCATCAGTGGATCAGGGGGGAATATCGGCTACGAGCAGTACTTC. Its translation is CAISGSGGNIGYEQYF.

The chain recombines TRBV6-5 with TRBJ2-2; no reliable D call. CDR3 length: 14 residues. Germline CDR1 reads MNHEY; CDR2 reads SVGAGI. V lost 5 bases and J 4 bases, leaving 11 bases between the germline ends. The CDR3 region has the DNA TGTGCCAGCAGTACTTCAAGTGGCACCGGGGAGCTGTTTTTT. This gives the protein CASSTSSGTGELFF.

This sequence joins TRBV2 and TRBJ1-2; D unclear. V was cut by 5 bases and J by 1 base, with 11 bases left in between. The CDR3 runs to 14 residues. The V gene's germline CDR1 is SNHLY and CDR2 FYNNEI. CDR3 loop: CASSPLPDNYGYTF. Here the CDR3 DNA reads TGTGCCAGCAGTCCTTTGCCGGATAACTATGGCTACACCTTC.

The chain employs TRBV3-1 (or the pseudogene TRBV3-2) and TRBJ2-1; 8 nucleotides line up with TRBD2. The CDR3 spans 14 residues. V dropped 5 bases and J dropped 3; count of bases not matched to a gene: 3. Germline V gene data show CDR1 as LGHDT and CDR2 as YNNKEL (reference sequence). The chain's CDR3 is CASSLGLVYNEQFF. The CDR3 bases are TGTGCCAGCAGCTTGGGACTAGTCTACAATGAGCAGTTCTTC.

This rearrangement joins TRBV30 to TRBJ2-7; D is possibly TRBD1 or TRBD2 (7 bases each). V was pared by 1 base and J by 2 bases, with 15 bases between. This CDR3 has 15 amino acids. Germline CDR1 reads GTSNPN; CDR2 reads SVGIG (reference sequence). The chain's CDR3 is CAWSGTGGRPYEQYF. The CDR3 DNA reads as TGTGCCTGGAGTGGGACAGGCGGGAGACCCTACGAGCAGTACTTC.

The chain recombines TRBV7-9 with TRBJ2-1; maybe TRBD2 (6 bases). The CDR3 sequence is 14 residues long. Trimming removed 3 bases at V and 9 bases at J, with 15 bases between. In germline, CDR1 is SEHNR, CDR2 FQNEAQ (reference sequence). The CDR3: CASSFPATSLEQFF. Here the CDR3 DNA reads TGTGCCAGCAGCTTCCCCGCGACTAGTCTTGAGCAGTTCTTC. Drawing the rest from reference TRBV7-9 and TRBJ2-1, the complete variable domain is DTGVSQNPRHKITKRGQNVTFRCDPISEHNRLYWYRQTLGQGPEFLTYFQNEAQLEKSRLLSDRFSAERPKGSFSTLEIQRTEQGDSAMYLCASSFPATSLEQFFGPGTRLTVL.